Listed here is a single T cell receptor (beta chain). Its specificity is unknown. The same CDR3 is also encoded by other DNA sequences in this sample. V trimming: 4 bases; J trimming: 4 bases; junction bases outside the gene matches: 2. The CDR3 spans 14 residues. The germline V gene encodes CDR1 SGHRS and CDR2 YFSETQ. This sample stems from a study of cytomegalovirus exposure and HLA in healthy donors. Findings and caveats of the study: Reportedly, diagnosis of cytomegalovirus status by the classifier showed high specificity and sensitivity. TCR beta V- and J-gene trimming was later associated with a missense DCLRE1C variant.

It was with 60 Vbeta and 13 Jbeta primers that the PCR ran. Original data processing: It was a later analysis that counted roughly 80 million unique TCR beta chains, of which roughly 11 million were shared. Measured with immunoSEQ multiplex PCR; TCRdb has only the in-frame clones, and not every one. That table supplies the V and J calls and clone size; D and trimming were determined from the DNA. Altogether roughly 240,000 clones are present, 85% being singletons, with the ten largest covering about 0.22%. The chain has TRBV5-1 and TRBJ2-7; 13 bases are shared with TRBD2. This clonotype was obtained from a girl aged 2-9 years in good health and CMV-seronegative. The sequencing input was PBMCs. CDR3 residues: CASSPGLAGYEQYF. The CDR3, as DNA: TGCGCCAGCAGCCCGGGACTAGCGGGGTACGAGCAGTACTTC.